These 32 T cell receptor beta chains were sequenced from one sample in a study of cytomegalovirus exposure and HLA in healthy donors. The PCR used 60 Vbeta and 13 Jbeta primers. Here immunoSEQ multiplex PCR was the method, and the copy in TCRdb shows in-frame clones only, minus some. The sample contains more than 65,000 clones, around 79% of which appear only once. Sequenced sample: PBMCs. These receptor sequences come from a young man in good health and CMV-seropositive.

The V gene is TRBV6-5, the J gene TRBJ1-5; tentative D call: TRBD1 (6 bases). This CDR3 is 13 amino acids long. With 7 bases removed from V and 3 bases from J, the gap between germline ends came to 10 bases. The germline gives CDR1 MNHEY, CDR2 SVGAGI. The CDR3 is CASTGASNQPQHF. CDR3 in DNA: TGTGCCAGCACAGGGGCCTCCAATCAGCCCCAGCATTTT.

This chain links TRBV2 with TRBJ2-7; no clear D gene. Germline-derived CDR1 and CDR2 are SNHLY and FYNNEI. V was trimmed by 0 bases and J by 0 bases, leaving 12 bases between them. This CDR3 spans 16 amino acids. The CDR3 DNA reads as TGTGCCAGCAGTGAAGCACTGAAACTAAGCTCCTACGAGCAGTACTTC. Amino acids: CASSEALKLSSYEQYF.

The table lists this clone with a few counts. V gene TRBV7-9 combines with J gene TRBJ1-1; D is perhaps TRBD1 (6 bases). The V and J ends lost 5 bases and 3 bases respectively, with 16 bases between them. The germline V gene has CDR1 SEHNR and CDR2 FQNEAQ (reference sequence). The CDR3 is 15 amino acids. The CDR3 DNA follows: TGTGCCAGCAGCCCTAGGGGGTCGCAATACACTGAAGCTTTCTTT. It codes for CASSPRGSQYTEAFF.

V is TRBV29-1 and J is TRBJ1-1, with 10 bases matching TRBD1. The ends lost 2 bases at V and 6 bases at J; junction bases unmatched: 6. The CDR3 has 14 amino acids. Germline CDR1 and CDR2: SQVTM and ANQGSEA. This CDR3 reads CSVESGQGIAEAFF. CDR3 in DNA: TGCAGCGTTGAATCGGGACAGGGGATCGCTGAAGCTTTCTTT.

This chain links TRBV5-1 with TRBJ1-2; D not resolved. Per germline, CDR1 SGHRS and CDR2 YFSETQ. The CDR3 totals 15 residues. V gave up 5 bases and J gave up 0 bases, with 14 bases separating them. Here the CDR3 DNA reads TGCGCCAGCAGGGCGGTGGCGGACTCTAACTATGGCTACACCTTC. It codes for CASRAVADSNYGYTF.

V usage is TRBV29-1 and J usage is TRBJ2-7; 7 positions match TRBD2. CDR3 length equals 16 residues. Germline CDR1 reads SQVTM; CDR2 reads ANQGSEA. V lost 1 base, J lost 2 bases, and 11 bases stayed unmatched. The CDR3 here is CSVEGVGRSPPYEQYF. In DNA, the CDR3 is TGCAGCGTTGAAGGGGTCGGGAGGAGTCCCCCCTACGAGCAGTACTTC.

This chain uses TRBV7-2 with TRBJ2-1, with D tentatively TRBD2 (6 bases). V was trimmed by 2 bases and J by 2 bases, leaving 19 bases between them. The CDR3 is 18 residues long. CDR1 and CDR2 (germline): SGHTA, FQGNSA. The CDR3 loop reads CASSLIFFGAGTYNEQFF. The CDR3 DNA reads TGTGCCAGCAGCTTAATCTTTTTCGGTGCGGGAACCTACAATGAGCAGTTCTTC. The complete variable domain, with remaining parts taken from reference TRBV7-2 and TRBJ2-1, reads GAGVSQSPSNKVTEKGKDVELRCDPISGHTALYWYRQSLGQGLEFLIYFQGNSAPDKSGLPSDRFSAERTGGSVSTLTIQRTQQEDSAVYLCASSLIFFGAGTYNEQFFGPGTRLTVL.

The chain carries TRBV6-1 and TRBJ2-1; TRBD2 agrees at 8 bases. J lost 4 bases, V lost 1 base, and 15 bases had no gene match. Per the germline V gene, CDR1 is MNHNS and CDR2 is SASEGT. This CDR3 is built from 19 residues. For the CDR3, the DNA is TGTGCCAGCAGTGAAGGCGGAGGTGTTAGCGGGACCAATTACAATGAGCAGTTCTTC. This codes for CASSEGGGVSGTNYNEQFF.

This chain joins TRBV4-2 and TRBJ2-2, with 9 bases identical to TRBD1. The CDR3 is 15 amino acids. V was clipped by 3 bases and J by 7 bases; unmatched bases: 6. CDR1 and CDR2 from the germline V gene are LGHNA and YNFKEQ. DNA for the CDR3: TGTGCCAGCAGCCATAACAGGGGGCAAAACGGGGAGCTGTTTTTT. Its protein product is CASSHNRGQNGELFF.

This chain joins TRBV5-4 and TRBJ2-3, with D tentatively TRBD2 (5 bases). Germline CDR1 is SGHNT and CDR2 is YYREEE (reference sequence). This CDR3 is 13 amino acids long. Deletions cut 4 bases from V and 0 bases from J, with 6 bases between. This CDR3 is CASSPGSTDTQYF. The CDR3 nucleotides are TGTGCCAGCAGCCCGGGAAGCACAGATACGCAGTATTTT.

The sample holds one count of this clone. The chain recombines TRBV29-1 with TRBJ2-1, with D tentatively TRBD1 (5 bases). Germline V lookup: CDR1 SQVTM, CDR2 ANQGSEA. The CDR3 consists of 13 residues. V lost 4 bases to trimming and J lost 3 bases, with 10 bases between them. CDR3 coding DNA: TGCAGCGTTGGGACATTCCACTACAATGAGCAGTTCTTC. Translation: CSVGTFHYNEQFF.

This clone was recorded once. The CDR3 DNA reads as TGTGCCAGCAGCTTAAATCGGTTCGCGGGAGTGGGGTACGAGCAGTACTTC. Translating gives CASSLNRFAGVGYEQYF. The chain carries TRBV7-8 and TRBJ2-7; 7 nucleotides agree with TRBD2. Looked up from germline, CDR1 is SGHVS and CDR2 is FQNEAQ. The ends lost 2 bases at V and 4 bases at J; junction bases unmatched: 14. The CDR3 contains 17 residues.

The chain combines TRBV7-6 with TRBJ1-5; D is perhaps TRBD1 (5 bases). The CDR3 runs to 13 residues. V lost 3 bases and J lost 7, with 10 bases in between. In germline, CDR1 is SGHVS, CDR2 FNYEAQ. CDR3 DNA: TGTGCCAGCAGCTTGGGACTTAGGCAGCCCCAGCATTTT. Translating it yields CASSLGLRQPQHF.

For the CDR3, the DNA is TGTGCCAGCAGCACCGGACAGATTCAAGGGTCTGGGGCCAACGTCCTGACTTTC. Protein sequence: CASSTGQIQGSGANVLTF. The V call is TRBV7-9, the J call TRBJ2-6; TRBD1 is a possible D gene (6 bases). This CDR3 has 18 residues. Germline V gene lookup returns CDR1 SEHNR and CDR2 FQNEAQ (reference sequence). Trimming took off 5 bases at V and 1 base at J, with 18 bases between the two ends.

The V call is TRBV28, the J call TRBJ2-2, with 11 positions matching TRBD2. CDR3 size: 13 residues. Trimming at V came to 8 bases and at J to 8 bases, leaving 4 bases not matched to a gene. Germline V gene lookup returns CDR1 MDHEN and CDR2 SYDVKM. The CDR3 sequence is CASGPSGRGELFF. The CDR3 nucleotides read TGTGCCAGCGGTCCTAGCGGGAGGGGGGAGCTGTTTTTT.

The chain couples TRBV15 to TRBJ2-1, with 7 bases lining up with TRBD2. Germline values: CDR1 LNHNV, CDR2 YYDKDF (reference sequence). The V gene end was trimmed by 0 bases and the J gene end by 8 bases; junction bases not matched to a gene: 7. The CDR3 spans 15 residues. In DNA, the CDR3 is TGTGCCACCAGCAGAGAGGGACTAACCTCCCATGAGCAGTTCTTC. Translating it yields CATSREGLTSHEQFF.

The V call is TRBV6-1, the J call TRBJ2-7; TRBD1 matches 8 bases. The germline V gene has CDR1 MNHNS and CDR2 SASEGT. This CDR3 is 14 amino acids long. V gave up 6 bases and J gave up 4 bases; unmatched junction bases: 8. CDR3 sequence: CASSPAGGLYEQYF. The CDR3, as DNA: TGTGCCAGCAGCCCCGCAGGGGGCCTATACGAGCAGTACTTC.

V and J are TRBV5-1 and TRBJ2-3; TRBD2 agrees at 9 bases. Looked up from germline, CDR1 is SGHRS and CDR2 is YFSETQ. The ends lost 4 bases at V and 8 bases at J; junction bases unmatched: 17. The CDR3 length is 17 residues. This chain's CDR3 is CASSPGGLAGEQGTQYF. The DNA for the CDR3 is TGCGCCAGCAGCCCTGGGGGGTTAGCGGGGGAGCAAGGTACGCAGTATTTT.

The rearrangement joins TRBV28 to TRBJ1-5, with 7 positions matching TRBD1. CDR3 length: 15 residues. The junction had 9 bases not matched to a gene; V was cut back by 5 bases and J by 5 bases. Germline values: CDR1 MDHEN, CDR2 SYDVKM. CDR3 sequence: CASSPPRQGHQPQHF. CDR3 DNA: TGTGCCAGCAGTCCGCCCCGACAGGGCCATCAGCCCCAGCATTTT.

The chain is built from TRBV28 and TRBJ2-1; unclear D gene. The V end lost 6 bases, the J end lost 5 bases, and 5 bases lay between the germline ends. The CDR3 has 11 residues. The germline gives CDR1 MDHEN, CDR2 SYDVKM. CDR3 nucleotide sequence: TGTGCCAGCAGACTGAACAATGAGCAGTTCTTC. Translating it yields CASRLNNEQFF.

There are a few counts of this clone. J is TRBJ1-1 and V is TRBV5-1, with 10 bases matching TRBD1. V shed 5 bases, J shed 5 bases, and the junction held 12 bases outside the gene matches. Germline CDR1 reads SGHRS; CDR2 reads YFSETQ. The CDR3 sequence is 16 residues long. The CDR3 DNA is TGCGCCAGCAGACAGGGACAGGGGCGGAGTAGGACTGAAGCTTTCTTT. Amino acids: CASRQGQGRSRTEAFF.

The rearrangement joins TRBV29-1 to TRBJ2-1, with TRBD1 identical over 7 bases. CDR1 and CDR2 (germline): SQVTM, ANQGSEA. This CDR3 comprises 14 residues. V was pared by 4 bases and J by 7 bases, with 10 bases of the junction left unmatched. CDR3: CSVVPTGSRNEQFF. CDR3 DNA sequence: TGCAGCGTTGTCCCGACAGGGAGCAGGAATGAGCAGTTCTTC.

The chain combines TRBV6-5 with TRBJ2-1, with TRBD2 matching 11 bases. The CDR3 contains 16 residues. Germline loops: CDR1 MNHEY, CDR2 SVGAGI. V lost 0 bases to trimming and J lost 9 bases; unmatched junction nucleotides: 7. In DNA, the CDR3 is TGTGCCAGCAGTTACTCCTCTGAAGGACTAGCGGGTGAGCAGTTCTTC. Translated, it gives CASSYSSEGLAGEQFF.

The chain uses TRBV28 and TRBJ2-5; TRBD1 is a possible D gene (5 bases). V lost 5 bases, J lost 5 bases, and 15 bases lay in between. Germline-derived CDR1 and CDR2 are MDHEN and SYDVKM. This CDR3 is 14 amino acids long. In nucleotides, the CDR3 is TGTGCCAGCAGTCTACCCCAGGGTATGGAGACCCAGTACTTC. It encodes CASSLPQGMETQYF.

This sequence joins TRBV2 and TRBJ1-1; D gene unclear. Germline loops: CDR1 SNHLY, CDR2 FYNNEI. There are 10 residues in the CDR3. V was cut by 4 bases and J by 7 bases, with 4 bases left in between. The CDR3 region is CASSGSEAFF. DNA for the CDR3: TGTGCCAGCAGTGGGAGTGAAGCTTTCTTT.

This clone was seen a handful of times. The gene calls are TRBV5-4 and TRBJ2-2, with D perhaps TRBD2 (6 bases). Per the germline V gene, CDR1 is SGHNT and CDR2 is YYREEE (reference sequence). The CDR3 extends over 16 amino acids. The V end was cut by 0 bases, the J end by 1 base, with 10 bases between. The CDR3 protein is CASSLGGKVNTGELFF. The DNA for the CDR3 is TGTGCCAGCAGCTTGGGCGGGAAGGTGAACACCGGGGAGCTGTTTTTT.

This clone was recorded a few times. V is TRBV5-6 and J is TRBJ1-5; TRBD1 is a possible D gene (6 bases). Looked up from germline, CDR1 is SGHDT and CDR2 is YYEEEE. The CDR3 has 14 residues. Trimming removed 4 bases at V and 5 bases at J, with 13 bases between. CDR3 in amino acids: CASSADRGDQPQHF. The CDR3 nucleotides are TGTGCCAGCAGCGCGGACAGAGGAGATCAGCCCCAGCATTTT.

The chain is built from TRBV29-1 and TRBJ2-1; possible D gene TRBD1, 5 bases. CDR1 is SQVTM and CDR2 is ANQGSEA in the germline V gene. Trimming left V 4 bases short and J 5 bases short, with 9 bases between. CDR3 length: 12 residues. The CDR3: CSVVQGNNEQFF. The DNA of the CDR3 is TGCAGCGTTGTTCAGGGAAACAATGAGCAGTTCTTC.

The chain is built from TRBV12-5 and TRBJ1-1; 12 bases align to TRBD1. The germline V gene has CDR1 LGHNT and CDR2 FRNRAP. The CDR3 has 15 amino acids. The V segment lost 5 bases and the J segment 2 bases; nucleotides outside the gene matches: 3. CDR3 in amino acids: CASGPGQGANTEAFF. DNA for the CDR3: TGTGCTAGTGGTCCGGGACAGGGGGCAAACACTGAAGCTTTCTTT.

The J gene is TRBJ2-7, the V gene TRBV9; D possibly corresponds to TRBD1 (5 bases). The germline V and J ends were trimmed by 4 bases and 0 bases, with 11 bases remaining between them. Germline CDR1 and CDR2: SGDLS and YYNGEE. This CDR3 spans 14 amino acids. The CDR3 spells CASSRRQSSYEQYF. In DNA form, the CDR3 reads TGTGCCAGCAGCAGACGACAGAGCTCCTACGAGCAGTACTTC.

This clone was picked up a small number of times. This CDR3 is CASSQDSGADTIYF. CDR3 nucleotides: TGCGCCAGCAGCCAAGATTCTGGGGCCGACACCATATATTTT. This chain connects TRBV4-1 to TRBJ1-3, with a possible D match to TRBD1 (5 bases). This CDR3 has 14 residues. V lost 0 bases and J 8 bases, leaving 11 bases between the germline ends. Germline V gives CDR1 MGHRA, CDR2 YSYEKL.

The chain is built from TRBV5-1 and TRBJ1-1, with TRBD1 matching over 9 bases. The CDR3 consists of 13 residues. Losses at the gene ends were 4 bases for V and 3 bases for J; bases not matched to a gene: 1. CDR1 is SGHRS and CDR2 is YFSETQ in the germline V gene. CDR3 sequence reads: CASSRQGDTEAFF. Here the CDR3 DNA reads TGCGCCAGCAGCAGACAGGGGGACACTGAAGCTTTCTTT.